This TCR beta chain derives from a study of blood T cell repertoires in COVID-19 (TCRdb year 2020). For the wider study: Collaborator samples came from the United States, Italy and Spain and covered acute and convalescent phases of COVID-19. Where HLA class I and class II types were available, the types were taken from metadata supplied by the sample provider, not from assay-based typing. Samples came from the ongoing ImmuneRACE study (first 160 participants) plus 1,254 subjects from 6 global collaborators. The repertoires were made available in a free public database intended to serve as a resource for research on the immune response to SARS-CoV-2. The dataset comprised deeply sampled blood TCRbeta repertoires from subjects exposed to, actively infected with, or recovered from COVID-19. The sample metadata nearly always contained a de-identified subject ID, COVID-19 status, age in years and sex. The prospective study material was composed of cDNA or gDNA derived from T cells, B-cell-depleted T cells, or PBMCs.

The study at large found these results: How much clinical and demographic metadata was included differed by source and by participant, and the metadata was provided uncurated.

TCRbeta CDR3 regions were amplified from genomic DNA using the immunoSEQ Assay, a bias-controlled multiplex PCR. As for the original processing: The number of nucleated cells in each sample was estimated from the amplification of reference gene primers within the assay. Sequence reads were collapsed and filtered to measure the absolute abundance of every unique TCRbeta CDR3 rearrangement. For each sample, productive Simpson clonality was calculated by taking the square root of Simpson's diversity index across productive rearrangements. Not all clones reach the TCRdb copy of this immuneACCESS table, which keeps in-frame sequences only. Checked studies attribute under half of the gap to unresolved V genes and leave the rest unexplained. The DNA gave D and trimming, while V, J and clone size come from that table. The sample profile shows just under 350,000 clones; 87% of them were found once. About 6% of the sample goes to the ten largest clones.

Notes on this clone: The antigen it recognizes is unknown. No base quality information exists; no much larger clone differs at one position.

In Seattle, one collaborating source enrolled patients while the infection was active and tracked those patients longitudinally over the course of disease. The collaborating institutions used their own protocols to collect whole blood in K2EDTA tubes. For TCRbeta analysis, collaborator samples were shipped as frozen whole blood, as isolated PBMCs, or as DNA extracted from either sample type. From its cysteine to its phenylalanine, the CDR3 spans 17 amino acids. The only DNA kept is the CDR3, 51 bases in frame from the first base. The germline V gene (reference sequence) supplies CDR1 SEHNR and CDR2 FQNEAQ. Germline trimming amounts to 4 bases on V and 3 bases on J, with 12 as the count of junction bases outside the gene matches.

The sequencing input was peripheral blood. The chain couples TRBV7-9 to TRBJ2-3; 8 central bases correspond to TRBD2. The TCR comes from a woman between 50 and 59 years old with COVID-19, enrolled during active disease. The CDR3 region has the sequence CASSSTGTRPGTDTQYF. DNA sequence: TGTGCCAGCAGCTCGACCGGGACTAGACCCGGAACAGATACGCAGTATTTT.